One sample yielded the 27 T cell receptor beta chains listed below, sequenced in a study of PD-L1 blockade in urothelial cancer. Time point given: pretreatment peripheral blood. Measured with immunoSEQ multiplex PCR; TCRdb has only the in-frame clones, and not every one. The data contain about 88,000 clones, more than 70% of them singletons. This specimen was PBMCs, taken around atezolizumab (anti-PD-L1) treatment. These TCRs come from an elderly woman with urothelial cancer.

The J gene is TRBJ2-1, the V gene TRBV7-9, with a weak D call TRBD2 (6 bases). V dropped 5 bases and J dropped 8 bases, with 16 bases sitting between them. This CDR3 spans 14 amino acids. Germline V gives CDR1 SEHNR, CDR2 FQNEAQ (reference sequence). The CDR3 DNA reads TGTGCCAGCAGCCCCGGGACTCCTCGCTATGAGCAGTTCTTC. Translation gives CASSPGTPRYEQFF.

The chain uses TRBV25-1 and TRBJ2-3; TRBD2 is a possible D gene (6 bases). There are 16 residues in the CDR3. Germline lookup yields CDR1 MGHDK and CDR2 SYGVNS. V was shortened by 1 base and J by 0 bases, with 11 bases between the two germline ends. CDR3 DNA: TGTGCCAGCAGTGAATTAGGCGGGGCGAGCACAGATACGCAGTATTTT. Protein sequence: CASSELGGASTDTQYF.

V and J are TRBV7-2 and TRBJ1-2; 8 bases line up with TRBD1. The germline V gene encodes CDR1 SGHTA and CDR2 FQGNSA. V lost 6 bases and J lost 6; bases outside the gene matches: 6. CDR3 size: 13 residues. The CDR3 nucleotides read TGTGCCAGCAGACTTGACAGGGGAGATGGCTACACCTTC. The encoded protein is CASRLDRGDGYTF.

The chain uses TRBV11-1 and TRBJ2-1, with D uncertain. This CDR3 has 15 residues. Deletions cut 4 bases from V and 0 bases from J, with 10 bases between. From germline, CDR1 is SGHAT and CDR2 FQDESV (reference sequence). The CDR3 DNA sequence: TGTGCCAGCAGCTCCACAGAAAGCTCCTACAATGAGCAGTTCTTC. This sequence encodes CASSSTESSYNEQFF.

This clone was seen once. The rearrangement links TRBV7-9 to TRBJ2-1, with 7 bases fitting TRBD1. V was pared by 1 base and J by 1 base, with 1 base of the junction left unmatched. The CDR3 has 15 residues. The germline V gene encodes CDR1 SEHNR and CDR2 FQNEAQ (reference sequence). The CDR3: CASSLVQGSYNEQFF. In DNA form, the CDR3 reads TGTGCCAGCAGCTTAGTACAGGGGTCCTACAATGAGCAGTTCTTC.

CDR3 amino acids: CASSSELAGVSYEQYF. The CDR3 DNA reads as TGTGCCAGCAGCTCAGAACTAGCGGGAGTATCCTACGAGCAGTACTTC. The chain links TRBV5-4 to TRBJ2-7; 11 nucleotides line up with TRBD2. The CDR3 contains 16 residues. Per germline, CDR1 SGHNT and CDR2 YYREEE (reference sequence). The trim removed 3 bases at V and 1 base at J, leaving 6 bases unmatched.

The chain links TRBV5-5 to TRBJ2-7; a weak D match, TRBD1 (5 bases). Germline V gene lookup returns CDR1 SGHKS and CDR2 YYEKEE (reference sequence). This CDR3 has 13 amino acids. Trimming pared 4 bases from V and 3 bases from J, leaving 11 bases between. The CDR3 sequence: CASSQGKGYEQYF. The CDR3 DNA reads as TGTGCCAGCAGCCAGGGAAAGGGCTACGAGCAGTACTTC.

In DNA form, the CDR3 reads TGTGCCAGCAGGTTAAACTACGAGCAGTACTTC. Translating gives CASRLNYEQYF. V usage is TRBV6-1 and J usage is TRBJ2-7; unclear D gene. Germline values: CDR1 MNHNS, CDR2 SASEGT. The CDR3 is made up of 11 amino acids. V was trimmed by 6 bases and J by 3 bases, leaving 6 bases between them.

CDR3 sequence (DNA): TGTGCCAGCAGTGCGACAACTCTTAACACTGAAGCTTTCTTT. Its protein is CASSATTLNTEAFF. This rearrangement joins TRBV25-1 to TRBJ1-1; no clear D. The CDR3 runs 14 residues. From germline, CDR1 is MGHDK and CDR2 SYGVNS. The ends were cut back, 4 bases at V and 2 bases at J, with 11 bases in the middle. Full variable domain (missing parts from reference TRBV25-1 and TRBJ1-1): EADIYQTPRYLVIGTGKKITLECSQTMGHDKMYWYQQDPGMELHLIHYSYGVNSTEKGDLSSESTVSRIRTEHFPLTLESARPSHTSQYLCASSATTLNTEAFFGQGTRLTVV.

This CDR3 is CASSFPGEPGYTF. CDR3 coding DNA: TGTGCCAGCAGCTTCCCAGGGGAGCCTGGCTACACCTTC. J is TRBJ1-2 and V is TRBV5-6, with D tentatively TRBD1 (6 bases). V was pared by 2 bases and J by 7 bases, with 12 bases between. Germline V gene lookup returns CDR1 SGHDT and CDR2 YYEEEE. CDR3 size: 13 residues. Together with reference TRBV5-6 and TRBJ1-2, the CDR3 gives the full variable domain: DAGVTQSPTHLIKTRGQQVTLRCSPKSGHDTVSWYQQALGQGPQFIFQYYEEEERQRGNFPDRFSGHQFPNYSSELNVNALLLGDSALYLCASSFPGEPGYTFGSGTRLTVV.

CDR3 loop: CASSSGLAATDTQYF. As DNA, the CDR3 is TGTGCCAGCAGCTCGGGACTAGCGGCCACAGATACGCAGTATTTT. J is TRBJ2-3 and V is TRBV11-1, with 11 bases fitting TRBD2. The CDR3 contains 15 residues. From germline, CDR1 is SGHAT and CDR2 FQDESV (reference sequence). J lost 2 bases, V lost 4 bases, and 2 bases had no gene match.

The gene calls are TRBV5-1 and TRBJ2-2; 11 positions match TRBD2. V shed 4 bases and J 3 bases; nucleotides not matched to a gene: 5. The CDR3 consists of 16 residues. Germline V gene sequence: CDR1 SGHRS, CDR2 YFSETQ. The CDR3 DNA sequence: TGCGCCAGCAGCCTGGAACTAGCGGGAGACACCGGGGAGCTGTTTTTT. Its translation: CASSLELAGDTGELFF.

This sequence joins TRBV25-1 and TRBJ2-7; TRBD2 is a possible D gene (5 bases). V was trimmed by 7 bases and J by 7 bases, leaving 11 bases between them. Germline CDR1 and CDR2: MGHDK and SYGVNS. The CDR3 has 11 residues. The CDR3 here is CASKSTGEQYF. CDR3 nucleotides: TGTGCCAGCAAGAGCACGGGGGAGCAGTACTTC.

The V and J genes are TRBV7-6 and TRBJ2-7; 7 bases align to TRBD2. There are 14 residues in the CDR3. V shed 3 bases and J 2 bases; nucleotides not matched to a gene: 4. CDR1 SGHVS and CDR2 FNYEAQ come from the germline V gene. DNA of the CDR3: TGTGCCAGCAGCTTTCCGGGAGGCGCCTACGAGCAGTACTTC. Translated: CASSFPGGAYEQYF.

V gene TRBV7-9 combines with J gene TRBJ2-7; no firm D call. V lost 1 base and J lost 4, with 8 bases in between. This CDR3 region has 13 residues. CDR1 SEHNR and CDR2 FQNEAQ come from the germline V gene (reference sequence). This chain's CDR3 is CASSLGGHYEQYF. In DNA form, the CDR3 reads TGTGCCAGCAGCTTAGGCGGTCATTACGAGCAGTACTTC.

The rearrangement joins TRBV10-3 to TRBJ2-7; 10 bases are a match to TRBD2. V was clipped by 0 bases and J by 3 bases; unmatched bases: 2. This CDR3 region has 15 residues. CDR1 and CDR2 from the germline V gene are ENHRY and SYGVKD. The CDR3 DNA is TGTGCCATCAGTGAGTCAACTAGCGGGAACTACGAGCAGTACTTC. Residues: CAISESTSGNYEQYF.

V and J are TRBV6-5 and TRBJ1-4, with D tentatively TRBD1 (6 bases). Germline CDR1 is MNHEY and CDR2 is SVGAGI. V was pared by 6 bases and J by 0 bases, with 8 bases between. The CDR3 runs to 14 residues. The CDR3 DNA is TGTGCCAGCAGGGACAGTGCAACTAATGAAAAACTGTTTTTT. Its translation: CASRDSATNEKLFF.

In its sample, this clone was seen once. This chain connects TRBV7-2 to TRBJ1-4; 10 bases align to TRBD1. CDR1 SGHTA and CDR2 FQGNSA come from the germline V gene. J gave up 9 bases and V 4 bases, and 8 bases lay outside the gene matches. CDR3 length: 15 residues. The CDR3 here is CASSSTDRGPQKLFF. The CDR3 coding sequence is TGTGCCAGCAGCTCGACCGACAGGGGGCCTCAAAAACTGTTTTTT.

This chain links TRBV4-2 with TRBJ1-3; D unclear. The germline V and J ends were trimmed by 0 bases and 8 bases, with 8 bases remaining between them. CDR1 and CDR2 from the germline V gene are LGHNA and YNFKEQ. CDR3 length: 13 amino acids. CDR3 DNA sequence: TGTGCCAGCAGCCAAGAACCCGGGGACACCATATATTTT. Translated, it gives CASSQEPGDTIYF.

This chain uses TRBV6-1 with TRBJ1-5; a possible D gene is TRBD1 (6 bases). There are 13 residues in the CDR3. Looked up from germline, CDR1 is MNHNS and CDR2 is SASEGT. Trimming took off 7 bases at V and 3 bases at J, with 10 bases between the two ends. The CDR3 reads CASTRTVNQPQHF. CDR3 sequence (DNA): TGTGCCAGCACCCGGACAGTCAATCAGCCCCAGCATTTT.

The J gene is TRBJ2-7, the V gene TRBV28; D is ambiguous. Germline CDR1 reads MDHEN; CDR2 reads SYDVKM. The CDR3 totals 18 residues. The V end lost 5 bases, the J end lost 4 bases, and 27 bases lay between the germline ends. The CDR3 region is CASSPRVRYLQLGYEQYF. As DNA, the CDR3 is TGTGCCAGCAGTCCCCGGGTTAGGTACCTCCAACTTGGGTACGAGCAGTACTTC.

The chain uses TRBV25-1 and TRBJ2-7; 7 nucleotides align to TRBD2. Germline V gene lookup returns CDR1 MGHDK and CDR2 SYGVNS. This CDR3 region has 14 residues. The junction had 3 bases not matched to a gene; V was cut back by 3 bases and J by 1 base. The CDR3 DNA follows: TGTGCCAGCAGTGAGGGGGGGAGATCCTACGAGCAGTACTTC. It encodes CASSEGGRSYEQYF.

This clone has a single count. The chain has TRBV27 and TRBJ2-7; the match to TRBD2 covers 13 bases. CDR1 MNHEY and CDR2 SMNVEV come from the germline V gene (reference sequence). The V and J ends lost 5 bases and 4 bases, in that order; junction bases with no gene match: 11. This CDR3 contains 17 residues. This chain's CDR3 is CASSPRTSGSGRYEQYF. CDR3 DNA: TGTGCCAGCAGTCCCCGGACTAGCGGGAGTGGAAGATACGAGCAGTACTTC.

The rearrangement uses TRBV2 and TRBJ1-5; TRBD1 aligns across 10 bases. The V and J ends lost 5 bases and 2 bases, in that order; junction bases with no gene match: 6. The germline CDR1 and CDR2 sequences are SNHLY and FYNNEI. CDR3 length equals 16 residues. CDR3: CASSRDRGAGNQPQHF. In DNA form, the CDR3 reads TGTGCCAGCAGTCGGGACAGGGGAGCTGGCAATCAGCCCCAGCATTTT.

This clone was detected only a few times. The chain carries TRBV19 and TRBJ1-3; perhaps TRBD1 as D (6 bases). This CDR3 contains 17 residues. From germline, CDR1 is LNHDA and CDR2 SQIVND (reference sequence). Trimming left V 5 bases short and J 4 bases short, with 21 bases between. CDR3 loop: CASSVTFRTVSGNTIYF. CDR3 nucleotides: TGTGCCAGTAGTGTAACCTTCAGGACAGTGTCCGGAAACACCATATATTTT.

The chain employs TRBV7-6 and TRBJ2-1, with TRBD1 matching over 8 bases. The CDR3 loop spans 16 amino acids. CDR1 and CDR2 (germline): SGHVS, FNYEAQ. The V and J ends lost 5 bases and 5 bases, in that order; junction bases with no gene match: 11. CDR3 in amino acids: CASSDPYRGRNNEQFF. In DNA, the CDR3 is TGTGCCAGCAGCGACCCTTACAGGGGGAGAAACAATGAGCAGTTCTTC.

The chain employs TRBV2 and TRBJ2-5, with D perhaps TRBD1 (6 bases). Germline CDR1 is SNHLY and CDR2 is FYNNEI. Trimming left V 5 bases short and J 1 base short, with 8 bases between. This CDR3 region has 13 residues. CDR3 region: CASSSQGQETQYF. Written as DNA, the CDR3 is TGTGCCAGCAGTTCACAGGGCCAAGAGACCCAGTACTTC.